What follows are 32 T cell receptor beta chains derived from one specimen sequenced in a study of identical twins. MiXCR was run by TCRdb on the 5' RACE reads, yielding one entry per CDR3 protein. The sample yields 240,000 or so distinct CDR3 sequences, about 7.3% seen once. These data were likewise used in another study, on yellow fever vaccine responses in identical twins.

Material for sequencing was memory (CD45RO+) T cells sorted from blood. Receptor source: a young woman in good health.

This clonotype showed up just a few times. The chain carries TRBV29-1 and TRBJ2-5; 8 nucleotides agree with TRBD2. The J segment lost 4 bases and the V segment lost 7 bases, leaving 5 bases of the junction unmatched. This CDR3 has 12 amino acids. Germline CDR1 is SQVTM and CDR2 is ANQGSEA. For the CDR3, the DNA is TGCAGCGCAAGACTAGCGTTAGAGACCCAGTACTTC. Translation: CSARLALETQYF.

The chain links TRBV10-2 to TRBJ2-7; D may be TRBD1 or TRBD2 (6 bases each). Germline loops: CDR1 WSHSY, CDR2 SAAADI. The CDR3 has 12 residues. Trimming cost V 10 bases and J 2 bases, with 12 bases left between them. The CDR3 protein is CATGRGAYEQYF. CDR3 sequence (DNA): TGCGCCACCGGAAGGGGGGCCTACGAGCAGTACTTC.

This clonotype occurred a few times. The V gene is TRBV15, the J gene TRBJ1-1; 8 bases line up with TRBD1. Germline V CDR1 and CDR2: LNHNV, YYDKDF (reference sequence). The junction had 5 bases not matched to a gene; V was cut back by 1 base and J by 10 bases. CDR3 size: 13 residues. The CDR3 spells CATSRVIQGAAFF. As DNA, the CDR3 is TGTGCCACCAGCAGAGTGATTCAGGGGGCAGCTTTCTTT.

The sample holds a few counts of this clonotype. This chain links TRBV5-8 with TRBJ1-2; 8 positions match TRBD1. The V gene end was trimmed by 4 bases and the J gene end by 6 bases; junction bases not matched to a gene: 14. Looked up from germline, CDR1 is SGHTS and CDR2 is YDEGEE. The CDR3 has 16 residues. This chain's CDR3 is CASSIRQGRLSDGYTF. The CDR3 DNA reads as TGTGCCAGCAGCATTCGACAGGGGAGGTTGTCGGATGGCTACACCTTC. Full variable domain (missing parts from reference TRBV5-8 and TRBJ1-2): EAGVTQSPTHLIKTRGQQATLRCSPISGHTSVYWYQQALGLGLQFLLWYDEGEERNRGNFPPRFSGRQFPNYSSELNVNALELEDSALYLCASSIRQGRLSDGYTFGSGTRLTVV.

Only a few counts were recorded for this clonotype. The CDR3 reads CSAPNRWGGAIKTTYNEQFF. The DNA of the CDR3 is TGCAGTGCTCCAAATAGGTGGGGGGGCGCCATTAAAACCACCTACAATGAGCAGTTCTTC. The chain uses TRBV20-1 and TRBJ2-1; a possible D gene is TRBD2 (7 bases). This CDR3 contains 20 residues. Per germline, CDR1 DFQATT and CDR2 SNEGSKA (reference sequence). V was clipped by 5 bases and J by 2 bases, with 31 bases between them.

V and J are TRBV9 and TRBJ1-1, with D tentatively TRBD1 (6 bases). The germline V and J ends were trimmed by 2 bases and 8 bases, with 13 bases remaining between them. Germline lookup yields CDR1 SGDLS and CDR2 YYNGEE. CDR3 length: 13 amino acids. The CDR3 here is CASSVLTGSEAFF. The CDR3 coding sequence is TGTGCCAGCAGCGTTTTAACAGGGTCGGAAGCTTTCTTT.

Details on this clonotype: A junction boundary mismatches the germline segment, possibly from a read error. V gene TRBV28 combines with J gene TRBJ2-1, with 10 bases matching TRBD2. This CDR3 is 18 amino acids long. Germline loops: CDR1 MDHEN, CDR2 SYDVKM. Written as DNA, the CDR3 is TGTGCCAGCTGTACCGTAGCGGGGGGTGGGAGCTCCCACAATGAGCAGTTCTTC. This translates into CASCTVAGGGSSHNEQFF.

This sequence joins TRBV29-1 and TRBJ2-1, with unresolved D. V was pared by 6 bases and J by 7 bases, with 16 bases between. The CDR3 covers 13 residues. Per germline, CDR1 SQVTM and CDR2 ANQGSEA. The CDR3 reads CSVGWGLGNEQFF. DNA for the CDR3: TGCAGCGTGGGGTGGGGTTTAGGGAATGAGCAGTTCTTC.

This clonotype has ten or more counts. This rearrangement joins TRBV5-1 to TRBJ2-7, with D perhaps matching TRBD1 (7 bases). CDR1 is SGHRS, CDR2 YFSETQ, per germline. V was pared by 4 bases and J by 3 bases, with 17 bases between. The CDR3 has 15 amino acids. CDR3 residues: CASSARGDWSYEQYF. In nucleotides, the CDR3 is TGCGCCAGCAGCGCCAGGGGGGACTGGAGCTACGAGCAGTACTTC.

This clonotype was seen many times. The V gene is TRBV7-9, the J gene TRBJ2-1; TRBD1 agrees at 7 bases. After removal of 1 base from V and 3 bases from J, the junction contained 3 bases not matched to a gene. Germline V lookup: CDR1 SEHNR, CDR2 FQNEAQ (reference sequence). The length of the CDR3 is 15 residues. The CDR3 nucleotides are TGTGCCAGCAGCTTAGGGGACAGTTTCTACAATGAGCAGTTCTTC. It specifies CASSLGDSFYNEQFF.

This clonotype was seen at least ten times. The chain couples TRBV3-1 to TRBJ1-4; D gene uncertain. From germline, CDR1 is LGHDT and CDR2 YNNKEL (reference sequence). V was trimmed by 3 bases and J by 0 bases, leaving 8 bases between them. This CDR3 is built from 15 residues. CDR3 protein: CASSHQKSTNEKLFF. For the CDR3, the DNA is TGTGCCAGCAGCCATCAAAAATCAACTAATGAAAAACTGTTTTTT.

The chain is built from TRBV12-3 or TRBV12-4 and TRBJ1-3; D unresolved. The CDR3 sequence is 13 residues long. The V gene lost 1 base and the J gene lost 10 bases, with 11 bases spanning the gap. The CDR3 DNA reads as TGTGCCAGCAGTTTAGACAATACGCGGACCATATATTTT. Amino acid sequence: CASSLDNTRTIYF.

This clonotype was counted at least ten times. In DNA form, the CDR3 reads TGTGCCACCAGTGATCCCGGGACAGGGGTCGAGCAGTACTTC. Its translation is CATSDPGTGVEQYF. The V call is TRBV24-1, the J call TRBJ2-7; the match to TRBD1 covers 10 bases. The trim removed 3 bases at V and 6 bases at J, leaving 4 bases unmatched. The germline V gene encodes CDR1 KGHDR and CDR2 SFDVKD. CDR3 size: 14 residues.

This clonotype was seen repeatedly, ten times or more. The CDR3 loop reads CASSLLGGGPEQYV. The DNA for the CDR3 is TGTGCCAGCAGTTTATTGGGTGGGGGTCCCGAGCAGTACGTC. The chain couples TRBV28 to TRBJ2-7; D may match TRBD1 or TRBD2 (5 bases each). Germline V CDR1 and CDR2: MDHEN, SYDVKM. This CDR3 region has 14 residues. V lost 1 base and J 6 bases, leaving 13 bases between the germline ends.

This clonotype was picked up many times. This rearrangement joins TRBV4-1 to TRBJ1-1; 9 bases are a match to TRBD1. The V gene's germline CDR1 is MGHRA and CDR2 YSYEKL. Trimming took 4 bases from V and 3 from J; bases not matched to a gene: 0. The CDR3 length is 13 residues. The CDR3 bases are TGCGCCAGCAGCCGACAGGGGGACACTGAAGCTTTCTTT. Translated: CASSRQGDTEAFF.

This clonotype occurred a few times. The rearrangement uses TRBV4-2 and TRBJ1-1; the D is unclear. This CDR3 contains 13 residues. The ends were cut back, 5 bases at V and 3 bases at J, with 10 bases in the middle. Germline V gene lookup returns CDR1 LGHNA and CDR2 YNFKEQ. DNA of the CDR3: TGTGCCAGCAGCTCCCGGTCTGACACTGAAGCTTTCTTT. This translates into CASSSRSDTEAFF.

This clonotype was counted between two and nine times. V gene TRBV15 combines with J gene TRBJ1-1; D call uncertain. Germline V gene data show CDR1 as LNHNV and CDR2 as YYDKDF (reference sequence). CDR3 length: 13 residues. V was clipped by 0 bases and J by 7 bases, with 9 bases between them. CDR3 DNA sequence: TGTGCCACCAGCAGAGATCGGATATTTGAAGCTTTCTTT. Residues: CATSRDRIFEAFF.

The chain is built from TRBV19 and TRBJ1-5; weak D call: TRBD1 (6 bases). This CDR3 is 14 amino acids long. The germline V gene has CDR1 LNHDA and CDR2 SQIVND (reference sequence). Trimming took 4 bases from V and 4 from J, leaving 11 bases between them. CDR3: CASSTQTGNQPQHF. The CDR3, as DNA: TGTGCCAGTAGTACACAGACAGGAAATCAGCCCCAGCATTTT.

This clonotype was detected ten times or more. The chain has TRBV7-2 and TRBJ1-5, with D uncertain. The germline CDR1 and CDR2 sequences are SGHTA and FQGNSA. This CDR3 region has 13 residues. Between the trimmed V and J ends, which lost 1 base and 4 bases, there was a span of 5 bases. This CDR3 reads CASSLVANQPQHF. In DNA, the CDR3 is TGTGCCAGCAGCTTAGTGGCAAATCAGCCCCAGCATTTT.

The chain recombines TRBV19 with TRBJ2-7; tentatively, D is TRBD1 (5 bases). Germline CDR1 and CDR2: LNHDA and SQIVND (reference sequence). The CDR3 loop spans 16 amino acids. Trimming took 1 base from V and 2 from J, leaving 15 bases between them. Here the CDR3 DNA reads TGTGCCAGTAGTATAGCCCAGGGAAATATCCCCTACGAGCAGTACTTC. Amino acid sequence: CASSIAQGNIPYEQYF. Full variable domain (rest looked up from reference TRBV19 and TRBJ2-7): DGGITQSPKYLFRKEGQNVTLSCEQNLNHDAMYWYRQDPGQGLRLIYYSQIVNDFQKGDIAEGYSVSREKKESFPLTVTSAQKNPTAFYLCASSIAQGNIPYEQYFGPGTRLTVT.

This clonotype showed up many times. J is TRBJ2-5 and V is TRBV5-1; D perhaps matches TRBD1 (7 bases). The CDR3 is made up of 14 amino acids. With 4 bases removed from V and 5 bases from J, the gap between germline ends came to 15 bases. The germline V gene has CDR1 SGHRS and CDR2 YFSETQ. CDR3 nucleotide sequence: TGCGCCAGCAGCAGAGCCCAGGGGGGTGAGACCCAGTACTTC. Translation gives CASSRAQGGETQYF.

This clonotype was seen a handful of times. The gene calls are TRBV11-1 and TRBJ1-2; D perhaps matches TRBD1 (5 bases). This CDR3 region has 18 residues. Germline CDR1 reads SGHAT; CDR2 reads FQDESV (reference sequence). Trimming stripped 7 bases from V and 3 bases from J, with 27 bases between. The CDR3 region has the DNA TGTGCCAGCAACTACTTGCCCCGGGGCCGAAACCACCACTATGGCTACACCTTC. This gives the protein CASNYLPRGRNHHYGYTF.

This clonotype was recorded a few times. The chain uses TRBV20-1 and TRBJ2-3; D could derive from TRBD1 or TRBD2 (5 bases each). The CDR3 runs to 16 residues. From germline, CDR1 is DFQATT and CDR2 SNEGSKA (reference sequence). Trimming removed 6 bases from V and 4 bases from J, with 23 bases in between. In DNA, the CDR3 is TGCAGTGCCCTTAATATTGGGACGCCCCGGCCAGATACGCAGTATTTT. Its translation is CSALNIGTPRPDTQYF.

This clonotype was seen more than once but under ten times. The V gene is TRBV9, the J gene TRBJ2-3; a weak D match, TRBD2 (6 bases). The CDR3 totals 14 residues. Germline lookup yields CDR1 SGDLS and CDR2 YYNGEE. Trimming removed 0 bases from V and 4 bases from J, with 9 bases in between. CDR3 nucleotides: TGTGCCAGCAGCGTAGGACTAGGAGCAGATACGCAGTATTTT. It yields the protein CASSVGLGADTQYF.

This clonotype was counted ten times or more. V usage is TRBV12-3 or TRBV12-4 and J usage is TRBJ2-3, with 10 bases aligning to TRBD2. The length of the CDR3 is 15 residues. V lost 6 bases and J lost 2; bases outside the gene matches: 5. This CDR3 reads CASRRTSGTTDTQYF. The DNA of the CDR3 is TGTGCCAGCAGAAGGACTAGCGGCACCACAGATACGCAGTATTTT.

This clonotype showed up just a few times. The chain recombines TRBV12-5 with TRBJ1-3, with 8 bases matching TRBD1. V shed 6 bases, J shed 4 bases, and the junction held 2 bases outside the gene matches. The CDR3 is 13 amino acids. Germline CDR1 is LGHNT and CDR2 is FRNRAP. The CDR3 here is CASGDRAGNTIYF. The CDR3 nucleotides are TGTGCTAGTGGGGACAGGGCCGGAAACACCATATATTTT.

The chain has TRBV6-1 and TRBJ1-2; D may be TRBD1 (6 bases). Germline-derived CDR1 and CDR2 are MNHNS and SASEGT. V lost 5 bases and J 4 bases, leaving 14 bases between the germline ends. CDR3 length: 14 amino acids. For the CDR3, the DNA is TGTGCCAGCAGTAGTGGTACAGGGACCTATGGCTACACCTTC. It encodes CASSSGTGTYGYTF.

In this sample, this clonotype turned up a few times. This sequence joins TRBV4-1 and TRBJ2-2, with D possibly matching TRBD1 (6 bases). The germline V gene encodes CDR1 MGHRA and CDR2 YSYEKL. With 4 bases removed from V and 8 bases from J, the gap between germline ends came to 14 bases. The CDR3 runs to 14 residues. Written as DNA, the CDR3 is TGCGCCAGCAGCCCTTGGACAGCGCAGGGGGAGCTGTTTTTT. Its protein is CASSPWTAQGELFF.

This chain uses TRBV28 with TRBJ2-7, with a possible D match to TRBD2 (5 bases). With 6 bases removed from V and 0 bases from J, the gap between germline ends came to 15 bases. This CDR3 contains 15 residues. In germline, CDR1 is MDHEN, CDR2 SYDVKM. As DNA, the CDR3 is TGTGCCAGCAGCTCGGAGCTGGGGAGCTCCTACGAGCAGTACGTC. Residues: CASSSELGSSYEQYV.

This sequence joins TRBV20-1 and TRBJ2-7; D is perhaps TRBD1 (5 bases). Trimming cost V 3 bases and J 2 bases, with 11 bases left between them. The CDR3 contains 13 residues. Germline loops: CDR1 DFQATT, CDR2 SNEGSKA (reference sequence). The CDR3 loop is CSARRDRTYEQYF. DNA of the CDR3: TGCAGTGCTAGGAGAGACAGAACCTACGAGCAGTACTTC.

This clonotype was found a few times. The CDR3, as DNA: TGCAGCGTTGAAGATTCGGGGTGGGAAGAGACCCAGTACTTC. Translating it yields CSVEDSGWEETQYF. This rearrangement joins TRBV29-1 to TRBJ2-5, with D perhaps matching TRBD2 (5 bases). The V gene lost 0 bases and the J gene lost 3 bases, with 11 bases spanning the gap. This CDR3 comprises 14 residues. Germline V CDR1 and CDR2: SQVTM, ANQGSEA.

This clonotype occurred a few times. The chain carries TRBV6-1 and TRBJ2-7; D possibly matches TRBD1 or TRBD2 (6 bases each). The V end was cut by 0 bases, the J end by 6 bases, with 15 bases between. CDR1 and CDR2 from the germline V gene are MNHNS and SASEGT. The CDR3 has 15 residues. The CDR3 loop reads CASSEARDIPLEQYF. In DNA, the CDR3 is TGTGCCAGCAGTGAAGCGCGGGACATTCCCCTCGAGCAGTACTTC.